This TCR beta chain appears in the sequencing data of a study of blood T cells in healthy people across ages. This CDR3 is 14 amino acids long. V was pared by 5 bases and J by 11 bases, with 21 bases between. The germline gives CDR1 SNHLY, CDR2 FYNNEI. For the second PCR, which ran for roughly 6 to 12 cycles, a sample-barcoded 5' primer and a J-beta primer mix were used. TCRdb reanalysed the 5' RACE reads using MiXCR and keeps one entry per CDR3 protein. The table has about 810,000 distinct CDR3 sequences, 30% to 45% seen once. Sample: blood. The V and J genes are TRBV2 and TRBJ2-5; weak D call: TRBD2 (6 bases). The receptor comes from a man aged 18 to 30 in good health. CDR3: CASSPGLRRDEQYF. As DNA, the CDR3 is TGTGCCAGCAGTCCGGGACTCCGGAGGGATGAGCAGTACTTC.